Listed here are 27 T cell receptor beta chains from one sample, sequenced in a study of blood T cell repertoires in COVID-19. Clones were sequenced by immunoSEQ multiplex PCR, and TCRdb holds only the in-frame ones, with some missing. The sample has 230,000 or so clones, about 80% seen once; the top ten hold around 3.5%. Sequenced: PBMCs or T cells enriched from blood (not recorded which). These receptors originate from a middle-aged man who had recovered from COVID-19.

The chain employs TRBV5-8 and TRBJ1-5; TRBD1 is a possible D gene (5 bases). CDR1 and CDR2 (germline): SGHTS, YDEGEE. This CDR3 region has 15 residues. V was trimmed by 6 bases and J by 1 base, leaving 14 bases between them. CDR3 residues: CASITQGGSNQPQHF. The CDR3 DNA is TGTGCCAGCATCACGCAGGGAGGCAGCAATCAGCCCCAGCATTTT.

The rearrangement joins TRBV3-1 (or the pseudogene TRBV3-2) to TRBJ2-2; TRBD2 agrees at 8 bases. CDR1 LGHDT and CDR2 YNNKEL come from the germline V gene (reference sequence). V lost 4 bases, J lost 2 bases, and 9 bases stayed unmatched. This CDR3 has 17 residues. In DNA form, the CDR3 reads TGTGCCAGCAGCCGAAATACGGGAGGGGGAAACACCGGGGAGCTGTTTTTT. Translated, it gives CASSRNTGGGNTGELFF.

CDR3 DNA sequence: TGTGCCAGCAGCTTAGCTTCCAGGGCTGAGCAGTACTTC. Protein sequence: CASSLASRAEQYF. The J gene is TRBJ2-7, the V gene TRBV11-3; possibly TRBD1 for D (5 bases). Germline loops: CDR1 SGHNT, CDR2 YENEEA. The CDR3 is 13 residues long. The ends were cut back, 1 base at V and 7 bases at J, with 11 bases in the middle.

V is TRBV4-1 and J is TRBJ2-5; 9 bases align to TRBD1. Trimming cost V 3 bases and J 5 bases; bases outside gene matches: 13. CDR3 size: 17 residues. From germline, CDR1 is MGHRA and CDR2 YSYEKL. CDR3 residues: CASSQTSAQGAGETQYF. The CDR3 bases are TGCGCCAGCAGCCAGACCTCCGCACAGGGGGCTGGGGAGACCCAGTACTTC.

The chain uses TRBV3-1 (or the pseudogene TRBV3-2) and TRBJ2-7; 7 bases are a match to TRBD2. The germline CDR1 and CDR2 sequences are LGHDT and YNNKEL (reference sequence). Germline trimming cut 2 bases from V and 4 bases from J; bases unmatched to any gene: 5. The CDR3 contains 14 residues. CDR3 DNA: TGTGCCAGCAGCCAAAGGCGGGAGAAATACGAGCAGTACTTC. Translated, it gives CASSQRREKYEQYF.

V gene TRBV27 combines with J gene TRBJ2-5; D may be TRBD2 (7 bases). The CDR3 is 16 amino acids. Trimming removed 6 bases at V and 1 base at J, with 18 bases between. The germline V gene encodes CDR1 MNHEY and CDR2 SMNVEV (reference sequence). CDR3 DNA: TGTGCCAGCAGACGAGGAGGCGGGGGCACCCAAGAGACCCAGTACTTC. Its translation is CASRRGGGGTQETQYF.

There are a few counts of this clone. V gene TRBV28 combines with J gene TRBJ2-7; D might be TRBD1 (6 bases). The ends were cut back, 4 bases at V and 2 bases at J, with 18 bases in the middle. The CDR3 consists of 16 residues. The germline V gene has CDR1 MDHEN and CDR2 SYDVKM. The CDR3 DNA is TGTGCCAGCAGTTCAACCGGGACAACACCTACCTACGAGCAGTACTTC. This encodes CASSSTGTTPTYEQYF.

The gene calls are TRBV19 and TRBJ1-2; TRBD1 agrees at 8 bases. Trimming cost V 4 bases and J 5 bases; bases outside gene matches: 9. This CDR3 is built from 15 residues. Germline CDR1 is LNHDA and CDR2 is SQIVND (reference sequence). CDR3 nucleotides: TGTGCCAGTAGTACCTCAGGACAGGGATGGTATGGCTACACCTTC. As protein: CASSTSGQGWYGYTF.

CDR3 sequence (DNA): TGTGCCAGCAGCGTAGTTTTGGCAGGGGACTATGGCTACACCTTC. It is translated as CASSVVLAGDYGYTF. The chain links TRBV9 to TRBJ1-2, with D perhaps TRBD1 (6 bases). The germline V and J ends were trimmed by 0 bases and 3 bases, with 12 bases remaining between them. The CDR3 has 15 amino acids. Germline CDR1 reads SGDLS; CDR2 reads YYNGEE.

The CDR3 coding sequence is TGTGCCAGCAGTGAAGCAGCCGGGACAGCCTCTTATGGCTACACCTTC. This gives the protein CASSEAAGTASYGYTF. This chain uses TRBV2 with TRBJ1-2; 7 positions agree with TRBD1. The CDR3 is 16 residues long. Germline CDR1 is SNHLY and CDR2 is FYNNEI. Losses at the gene ends were 0 bases for V and 5 bases for J; bases not matched to a gene: 9.

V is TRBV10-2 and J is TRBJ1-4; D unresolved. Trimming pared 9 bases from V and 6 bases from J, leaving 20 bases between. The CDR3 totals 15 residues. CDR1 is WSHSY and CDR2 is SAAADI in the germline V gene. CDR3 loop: CASTNQGGKYEKLFF. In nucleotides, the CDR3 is TGCGCCAGTACAAATCAAGGAGGGAAGTATGAAAAACTGTTTTTT.

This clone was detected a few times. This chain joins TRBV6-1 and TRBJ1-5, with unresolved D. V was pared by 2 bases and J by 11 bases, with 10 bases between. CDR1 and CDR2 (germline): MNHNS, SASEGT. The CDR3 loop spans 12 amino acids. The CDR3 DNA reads TGTGCCAGCAGTGAACCCCCCCAGGCCCAGCATTTT. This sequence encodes CASSEPPQAQHF.

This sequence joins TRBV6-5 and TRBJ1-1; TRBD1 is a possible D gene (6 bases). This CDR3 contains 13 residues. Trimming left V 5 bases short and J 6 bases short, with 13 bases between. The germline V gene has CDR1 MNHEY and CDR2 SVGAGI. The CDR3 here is CASSTRRGSEAFF. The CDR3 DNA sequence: TGTGCCAGCAGTACACGAAGGGGGTCTGAAGCTTTCTTT.

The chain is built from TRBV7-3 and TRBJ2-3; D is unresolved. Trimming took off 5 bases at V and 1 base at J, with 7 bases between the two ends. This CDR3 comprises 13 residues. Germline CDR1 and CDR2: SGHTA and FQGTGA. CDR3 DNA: TGTGCCAGCAGCGACATCGGCACAGATACGCAGTATTTT. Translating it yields CASSDIGTDTQYF. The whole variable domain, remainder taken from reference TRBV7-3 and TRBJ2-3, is GAGVSQTPSNKVTEKGKYVELRCDPISGHTALYWYRQSLGQGPEFLIYFQGTGAADDSGLPNDRFFAVRPEGSVSTLKIQRTERGDSAVYLCASSDIGTDTQYFGPGTRLTVL.

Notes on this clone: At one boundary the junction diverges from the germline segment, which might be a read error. CDR3 sequence (DNA): TGCGCCAGCAGTTTGGGACTAGCGGGGGACCACACAGATACGCAGTATTTT. It yields the protein CASSLGLAGDHTDTQYF. This rearrangement joins TRBV5-1 to TRBJ2-3, with 14 bases that match TRBD2. There are 17 residues in the CDR3. Germline V gene lookup returns CDR1 SGHRS and CDR2 YFSETQ.

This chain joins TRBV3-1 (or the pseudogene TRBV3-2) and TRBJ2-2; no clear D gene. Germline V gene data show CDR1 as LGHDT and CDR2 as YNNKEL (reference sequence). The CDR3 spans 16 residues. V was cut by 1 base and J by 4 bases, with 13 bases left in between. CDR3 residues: CASSQVLRSATGELFF. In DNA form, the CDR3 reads TGTGCCAGCAGCCAAGTTCTCAGGTCGGCCACCGGGGAGCTGTTTTTT.

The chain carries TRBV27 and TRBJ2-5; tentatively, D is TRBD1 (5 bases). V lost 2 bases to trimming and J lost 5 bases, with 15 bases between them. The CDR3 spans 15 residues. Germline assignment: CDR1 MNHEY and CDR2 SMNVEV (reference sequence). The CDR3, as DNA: TGTGCCAGCAGTTTAAGGGGAAACCCCCCGGAGACCCAGTACTTC. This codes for CASSLRGNPPETQYF.

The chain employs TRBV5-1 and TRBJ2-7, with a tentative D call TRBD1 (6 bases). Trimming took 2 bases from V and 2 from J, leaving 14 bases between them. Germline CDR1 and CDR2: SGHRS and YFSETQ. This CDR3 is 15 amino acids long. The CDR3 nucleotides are TGCGCCAGCAGCTTAGGGGGAGTGGGGCCCTACGAGCAGTACTTC. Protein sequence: CASSLGGVGPYEQYF.

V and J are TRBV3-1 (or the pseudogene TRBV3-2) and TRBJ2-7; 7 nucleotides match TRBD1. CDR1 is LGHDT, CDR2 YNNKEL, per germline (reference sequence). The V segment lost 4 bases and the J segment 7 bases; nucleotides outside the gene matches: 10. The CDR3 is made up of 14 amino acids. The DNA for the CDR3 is TGTGCCAGCAGCCCCCACAGGGGCCCCTTGGAGCAGTACTTC. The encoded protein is CASSPHRGPLEQYF.

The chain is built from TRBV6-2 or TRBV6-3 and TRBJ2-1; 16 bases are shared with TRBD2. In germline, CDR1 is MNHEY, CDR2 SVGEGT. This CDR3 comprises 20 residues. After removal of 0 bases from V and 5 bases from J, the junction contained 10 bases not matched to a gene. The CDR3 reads CASSYSWGTSGRAADNEQFF. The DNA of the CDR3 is TGTGCCAGCAGTTACTCGTGGGGGACTAGCGGGAGGGCAGCGGACAATGAGCAGTTCTTC.

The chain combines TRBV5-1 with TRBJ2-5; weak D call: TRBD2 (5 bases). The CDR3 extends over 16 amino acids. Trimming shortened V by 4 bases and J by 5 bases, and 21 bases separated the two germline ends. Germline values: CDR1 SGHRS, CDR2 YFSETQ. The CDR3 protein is CASSDRALGTGETQYF. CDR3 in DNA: TGCGCCAGCAGCGACCGGGCTCTAGGAACGGGGGAGACCCAGTACTTC.

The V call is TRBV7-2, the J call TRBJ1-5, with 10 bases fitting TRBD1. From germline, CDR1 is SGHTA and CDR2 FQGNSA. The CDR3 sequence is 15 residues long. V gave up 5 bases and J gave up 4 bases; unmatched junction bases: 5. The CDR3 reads CASSMTGGINQPQHF. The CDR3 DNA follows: TGTGCCAGCAGCATGACAGGGGGCATAAATCAGCCCCAGCATTTT.

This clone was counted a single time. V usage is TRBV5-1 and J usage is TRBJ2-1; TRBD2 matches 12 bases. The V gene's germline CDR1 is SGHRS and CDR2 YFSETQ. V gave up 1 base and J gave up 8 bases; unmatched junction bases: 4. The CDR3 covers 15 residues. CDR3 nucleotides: TGCGCCAGCAGCTTGAAGACTAGCGGGGGTTATGAGCAGTTCTTC. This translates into CASSLKTSGGYEQFF.

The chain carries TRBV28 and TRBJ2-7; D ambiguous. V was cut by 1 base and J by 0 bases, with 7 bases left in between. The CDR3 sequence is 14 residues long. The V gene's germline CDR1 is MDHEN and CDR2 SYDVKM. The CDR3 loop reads CASSLSRFSYEQYF. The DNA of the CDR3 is TGTGCCAGCAGTTTATCTCGGTTCTCCTACGAGCAGTACTTC. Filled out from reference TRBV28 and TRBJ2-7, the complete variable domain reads DVKVTQSSRYLVKRTGEKVFLECVQDMDHENMFWYRQDPGLGLRLIYFSYDVKMKEKGDIPEGYSVSREKKERFSLILESASTNQTSMYLCASSLSRFSYEQYFGPGTRLTVT.

As DNA, the CDR3 is TGTGCCAGCAGCTTGCCCCCTAAAAACACTGAAGCTTTCTTT. The encoded protein is CASSLPPKNTEAFF. The chain recombines TRBV7-9 with TRBJ1-1; D is uncertain. Germline V gives CDR1 SEHNR, CDR2 FQNEAQ (reference sequence). The CDR3 is made up of 14 amino acids. V dropped 3 bases and J dropped 2 bases, with 10 bases sitting between them.

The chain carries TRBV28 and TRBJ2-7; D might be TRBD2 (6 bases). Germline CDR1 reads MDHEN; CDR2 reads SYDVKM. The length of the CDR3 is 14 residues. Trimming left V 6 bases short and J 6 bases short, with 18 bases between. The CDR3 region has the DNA TGTGCCAGCAGCCCCGCTAGGGGCGGGGCCGAGCAGTACTTC. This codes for CASSPARGGAEQYF.

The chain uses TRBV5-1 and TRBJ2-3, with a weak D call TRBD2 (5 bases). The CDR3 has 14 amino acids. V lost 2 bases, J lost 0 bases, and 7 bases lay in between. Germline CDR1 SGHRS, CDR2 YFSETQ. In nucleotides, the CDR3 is TGCGCCAGCAGCTTTGGGAGAAGCACAGATACGCAGTATTTT. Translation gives CASSFGRSTDTQYF.